One T cell receptor (beta chain) is described in this entry. Its antigen remains unidentified. This CDR3 is built from 16 residues. Authors' data handling: From ImmunoSEQ came sequences covering only the junction and carrying no quality scores, so filtering differed. Data came from immunoSEQ multiplex PCR; TCRdb stores just in-frame clones and leaves some out. Clone size and the V and J calls come from that table; the DNA yielded D and trimming. The table has about 1.1 million clones, around 77% seen once. The data belong to a study of shared clonotypes between healthy human individuals. General study points: The expectation was that sequencing depth would affect clonotype sharing among donors.

This TCR came from a man between 18 and 35 years old in good health. Some clones in this sample may be carry-over from other donors' samples. Sequences were obtained from memory CD4+ T cells from PBMCs. Subset: CD45RA-negative fraction. This chain joins TRBV12-1 and TRBJ1-2. TRBV12-1 is assigned pseudogene status. Written as DNA, the CDR3 is TGTGCCAGCAGCTTTGTGTCGGGTTGTCATTTCTATGGCTACACCTTC. This gives the protein CASSFVSGCHFYGYTF.